This T cell receptor beta chain was observed in a study of shared clonotypes between healthy human individuals. TCRdb's table, derived via immunoSEQ multiplex PCR, lists solely in-frame clones and lacks some. The sample has under 2.5 million clones, roughly 92% seen once. Broader study findings: Generation probabilities were higher for clonotypes shared across all four sorted-subset donors than for unshared ones. Larger estimated richness was generally seen in naive subsets than in memory subsets.

Concerning this clone itself: Its antigen remains unknown.

J gave up 10 bases and V 0 bases, and 8 bases lay outside the gene matches. The CDR3 spans 15 residues. Germline V gene sequence: CDR1 SGHRS, CDR2 YFSETQ. Those who donated were healthy HIV-negative adults, with no recent acute infections or vaccinations reported. There were only Caucasian adults among the donors, and all lived in Nashville, Tennessee. This chain joins TRBV5-1 and TRBJ2-1, with TRBD2 matching over 9 bases. Material for sequencing was naive CD4+ T cells from PBMCs. Subset indicated: CD45RA+ positively selected. The receptor was derived from a man younger than 30 in good health. Some clones in this sample may be carry-over from other donors' samples. CDR3 sequence: CASSLGAGGIGEQFF. For the CDR3, the DNA is TGCGCCAGCAGCTTGGGGGCGGGAGGGATAGGCGAGCAGTTCTTC.